This TCR beta chain was found in a study of shared clonotypes between healthy human individuals. Findings of the study overall: All-four-donor shared clonotypes had higher generation probabilities than non-shared clonotypes did. Donors were few, which limited the genetic and exposure-history diversity represented. The study found 4.5% to 5% of naive CD4 clonotypes shared across four donors.

As concerns this clone: The antigen is unknown.

With V trimmed by 6 bases and J by 4 bases, 17 bases remained unmatched. Germline V CDR1 and CDR2: WNHNN, SYGVQD (reference sequence). The CDR3 has 18 amino acids. Naive CD8 populations comprised CD45RO-negative cells positively selected for CCR7, excluding terminally differentiated effector memory CD45RA+ cells. DNA at about 210 ng, about 30,000 T cell genomes, went into sorted-subset replicate PCRs. Some clones are missing from TCRdb's copy, which holds only in-frame ones; the method was immunoSEQ multiplex PCR. The repertoire holds 800,000 to 950,000 clones, with just over 95% as singletons. V gene TRBV10-1 combines with J gene TRBJ2-2; TRBD2 agrees at 7 bases. The clonotype comes from a man aged 30 to 39 in good health. Sequencing was performed on naive CD8+ T cells sorted from blood. The CDR3 spells CASSTAGTQEGSTGELFF. Here the CDR3 DNA reads TGCGCCAGCAGCACAGCGGGGACCCAAGAAGGTAGCACCGGGGAGCTGTTTTTT.